Shown below are 8 T cell receptor beta chains from a single sample sequenced in a study of T-cell reconstitution after alpha-beta-depleted transplantation in children. Unique molecular identifiers were incorporated when the TCRbeta library was constructed. MiXCR, applied by TCRdb to the PCR reads, yields one record per CDR3 protein. Here the sample spans 700,000 or so distinct CDR3 sequences, around 13% being singletons. Material: PBMCs, obtained before TCRalphabeta/CD19-depleted stem cell transplant. The receptors stem from a girl aged 2-10 years with congenital amegakaryocytic thrombocytopenia, due to receive a stem cell transplant.

This clonotype was picked up many times. The V and J genes are TRBV29-1 and TRBJ2-7; D might be TRBD1 or TRBD2, each matching 5 bases. V lost 3 bases and J lost 7, with 16 bases in between. This CDR3 comprises 13 residues. CDR1 and CDR2 (germline): SQVTM, ANQGSEA. CDR3 loop: CSVDFGTPGEQYF. Here the CDR3 DNA reads TGCAGCGTTGACTTCGGGACCCCAGGGGAGCAGTACTTC.

The chain carries TRBV19 and TRBJ2-2; TRBD1 is a possible D gene (6 bases). V was shortened by 3 bases and J by 2 bases, with 13 bases between the two germline ends. Germline CDR1 and CDR2: LNHDA and SQIVND (reference sequence). The CDR3 is 16 residues long. Here the CDR3 DNA reads TGTGCCAGTAGTATCCCCGGGACACTAAACACCGGGGAGCTGTTTTTT. Translation gives CASSIPGTLNTGELFF.

This rearrangement joins TRBV3-1 to TRBJ1-1, with D possibly matching TRBD1 (6 bases). The CDR3 length is 18 residues. Germline V gives CDR1 LGHDT, CDR2 YNNKEL (reference sequence). The germline V and J ends were trimmed by 4 bases and 4 bases, with 25 bases remaining between them. CDR3 coding DNA: TGTGCCAGCAGCCGCAGGATGACAGGAGGACCAGAGAGCACTGAAGCTTTCTTT. It codes for CASSRRMTGGPESTEAFF.

The table lists this clonotype with many counts. CDR3 protein: CASSVEGLGYNEQFF. CDR3 DNA sequence: TGTGCCAGCAGCGTAGAAGGACTAGGCTACAATGAGCAGTTCTTC. The chain is built from TRBV9 and TRBJ2-1, with 7 nucleotides matching TRBD2. Germline trimming cut 0 bases from V and 3 bases from J; bases unmatched to any gene: 3. The length of the CDR3 is 15 residues. The germline CDR1 and CDR2 sequences are SGDLS and YYNGEE.

The chain joins TRBV3-1 to TRBJ2-1; 7 nucleotides line up with TRBD1. V trimming: 0 bases; J trimming: 2 bases; junction bases outside the gene matches: 10. The CDR3 covers 18 residues. Germline values: CDR1 LGHDT, CDR2 YNNKEL (reference sequence). CDR3 loop: CASSQDLQGLGTYNEQFF. CDR3 nucleotides: TGTGCCAGCAGCCAAGATTTACAGGGGTTGGGGACCTACAATGAGCAGTTCTTC.

This rearrangement joins TRBV7-9 to TRBJ1-2, with no clear D. Germline CDR1 reads SEHNR; CDR2 reads FQNEAQ (reference sequence). The V gene lost 3 bases and the J gene lost 3 bases, with 5 bases spanning the gap. This CDR3 region has 12 residues. CDR3 DNA sequence: TGTGCCAGCAGCTTGAGGCACTATGGCTACACCTTC. Translated, it gives CASSLRHYGYTF.

This clonotype was detected ten times or more. The CDR3 region has the DNA TGTGCCAGCAGTACCCAAGGACAGCGCTATGGCTACACCTTC. Translating it yields CASSTQGQRYGYTF. This chain uses TRBV6-1 with TRBJ1-2; tentatively, D is TRBD1 (6 bases). CDR1 MNHNS and CDR2 SASEGT come from the germline V gene. V was trimmed by 5 bases and J by 4 bases, leaving 14 bases between them. The CDR3 length is 14 residues.

The genes are TRBV7-2 and TRBJ2-2, with a tentative D call TRBD2 (7 bases). The V end was cut by 7 bases, the J end by 7 bases, with 19 bases between. Per germline, CDR1 SGHTA and CDR2 FQGNSA. The CDR3 is made up of 15 amino acids. CDR3 nucleotides: TGTGCCAGCACAAACAGGGCGGGAGACCTCGGGGAGCTGTTTTTT. Encoded protein: CASTNRAGDLGELFF.